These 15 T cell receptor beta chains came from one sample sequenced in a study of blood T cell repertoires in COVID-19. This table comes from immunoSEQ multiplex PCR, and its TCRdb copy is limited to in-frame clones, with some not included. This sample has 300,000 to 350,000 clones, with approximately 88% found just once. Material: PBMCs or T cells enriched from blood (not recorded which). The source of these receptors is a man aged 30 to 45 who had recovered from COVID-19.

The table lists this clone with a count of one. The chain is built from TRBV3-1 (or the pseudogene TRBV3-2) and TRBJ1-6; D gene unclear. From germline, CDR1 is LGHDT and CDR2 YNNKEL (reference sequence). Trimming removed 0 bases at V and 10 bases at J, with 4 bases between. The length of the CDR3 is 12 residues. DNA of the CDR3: TGTGCCAGCAGCCAAGAGAGCTCACCCCTCCACTTT. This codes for CASSQESSPLHF.

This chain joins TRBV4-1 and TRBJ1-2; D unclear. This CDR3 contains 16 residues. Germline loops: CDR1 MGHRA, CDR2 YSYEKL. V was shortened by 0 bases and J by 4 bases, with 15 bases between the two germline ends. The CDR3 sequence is CASSQDLGSTSYGYTF. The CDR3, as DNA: TGCGCCAGCAGCCAAGATTTGGGCAGCACTTCCTATGGCTACACCTTC.

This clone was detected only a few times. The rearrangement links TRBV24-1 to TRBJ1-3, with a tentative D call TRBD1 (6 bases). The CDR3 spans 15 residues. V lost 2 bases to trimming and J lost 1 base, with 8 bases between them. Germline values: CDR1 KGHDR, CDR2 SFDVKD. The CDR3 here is CATSDSTGSGNTIYF. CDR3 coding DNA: TGTGCCACCAGTGATTCTACAGGGTCTGGAAACACCATATATTTT.

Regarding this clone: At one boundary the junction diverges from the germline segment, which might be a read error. The CDR3 sequence is CASTLVSGNTIYF. CDR3 coding DNA: TGTGCCAGCACCTTGGTATCTGGAAACACCATATATTTT. This chain connects TRBV5-6 to TRBJ1-3, with D unclear. This CDR3 has 13 residues. Germline values: CDR1 SGHDT, CDR2 YYEEEE. Based on the CDR3 plus reference TRBV5-6 and TRBJ1-3, the full variable domain is DAGVTQSPTHLIKTRGQQVTLRCSPKSGHDTVSWYQQALGQGPQFIFQYYEEEERQRGNFPDRFSGHQFPNYSSELNVNALLLGDSALYLCASTLVSGNTIYFGEGSWLTVV.

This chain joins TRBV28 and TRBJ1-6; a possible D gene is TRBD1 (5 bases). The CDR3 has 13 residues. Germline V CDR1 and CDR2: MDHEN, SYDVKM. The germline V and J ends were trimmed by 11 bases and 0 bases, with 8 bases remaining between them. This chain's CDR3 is CAGGDSYNSPLHF. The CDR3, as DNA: TGTGCCGGGGGGGACTCCTATAATTCACCCCTCCACTTT.

DNA of the CDR3: TGTGCCAGCAGCCCCGGGGACAACTACGAGCAGTACTTC. Its translation: CASSPGDNYEQYF. V is TRBV9 and J is TRBJ2-7; a possible D gene is TRBD1 (6 bases). Trimming shortened V by 4 bases and J by 3 bases, and 11 bases separated the two germline ends. The CDR3 covers 13 residues. Germline V CDR1 and CDR2: SGDLS, YYNGEE.

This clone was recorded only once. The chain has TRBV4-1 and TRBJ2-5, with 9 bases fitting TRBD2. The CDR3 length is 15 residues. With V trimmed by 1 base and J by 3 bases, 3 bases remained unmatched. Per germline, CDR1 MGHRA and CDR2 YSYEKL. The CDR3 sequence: CASSQGGLAKETQYF. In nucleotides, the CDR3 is TGCGCCAGCAGCCAAGGGGGACTAGCCAAAGAGACCCAGTACTTC.

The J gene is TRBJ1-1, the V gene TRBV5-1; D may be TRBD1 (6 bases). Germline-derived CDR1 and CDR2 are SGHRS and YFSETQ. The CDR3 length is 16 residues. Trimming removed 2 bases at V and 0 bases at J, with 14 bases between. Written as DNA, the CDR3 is TGCGCCAGCAGCTTCAGCCGCAGGGGAATGAACACTGAAGCTTTCTTT. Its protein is CASSFSRRGMNTEAFF.

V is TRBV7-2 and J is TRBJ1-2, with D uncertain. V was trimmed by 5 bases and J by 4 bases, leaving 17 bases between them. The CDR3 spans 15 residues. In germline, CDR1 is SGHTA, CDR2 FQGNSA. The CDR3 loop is CASSPQVLIGYGYTF. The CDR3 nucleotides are TGTGCCAGCAGCCCCCAGGTGTTGATAGGCTATGGCTACACCTTC.

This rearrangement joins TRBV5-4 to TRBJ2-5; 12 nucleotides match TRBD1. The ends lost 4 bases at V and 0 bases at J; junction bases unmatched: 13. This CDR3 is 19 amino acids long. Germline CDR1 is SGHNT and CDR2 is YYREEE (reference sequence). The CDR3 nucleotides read TGTGCCAGCAGCGACGGGACAGGGGGCCAAACGGGTCACCAAGAGACCCAGTACTTC. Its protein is CASSDGTGGQTGHQETQYF.

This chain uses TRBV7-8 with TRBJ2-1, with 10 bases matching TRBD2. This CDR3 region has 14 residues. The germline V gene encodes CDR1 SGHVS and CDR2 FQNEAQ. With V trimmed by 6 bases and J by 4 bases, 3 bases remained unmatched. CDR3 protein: CASRSGGVYNEQFF. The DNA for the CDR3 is TGTGCCAGCAGGAGCGGGGGGGTGTACAATGAGCAGTTCTTC.

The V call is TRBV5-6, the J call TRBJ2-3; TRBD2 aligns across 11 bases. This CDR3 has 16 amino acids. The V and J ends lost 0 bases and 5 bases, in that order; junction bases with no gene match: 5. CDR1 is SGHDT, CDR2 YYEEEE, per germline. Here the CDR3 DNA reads TGTGCCAGCAGCTTGGGTAGCGGGGGGGCCGTAGATACGCAGTATTTT. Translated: CASSLGSGGAVDTQYF. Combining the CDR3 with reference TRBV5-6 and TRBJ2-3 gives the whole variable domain DAGVTQSPTHLIKTRGQQVTLRCSPKSGHDTVSWYQQALGQGPQFIFQYYEEEERQRGNFPDRFSGHQFPNYSSELNVNALLLGDSALYLCASSLGSGGAVDTQYFGPGTRLTVL.

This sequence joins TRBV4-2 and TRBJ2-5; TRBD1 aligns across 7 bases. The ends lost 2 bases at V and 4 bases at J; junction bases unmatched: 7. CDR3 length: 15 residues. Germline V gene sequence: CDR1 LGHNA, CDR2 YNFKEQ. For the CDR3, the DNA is TGTGCCAGCAGCCAACTCAGGGGGACCCTAGAGACCCAGTACTTC. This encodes CASSQLRGTLETQYF.

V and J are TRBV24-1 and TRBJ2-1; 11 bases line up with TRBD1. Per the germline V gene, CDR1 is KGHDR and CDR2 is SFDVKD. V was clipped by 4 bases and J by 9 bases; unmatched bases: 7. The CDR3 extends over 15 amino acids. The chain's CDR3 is CATSEQGQGAGEQFF. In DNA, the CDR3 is TGTGCCACCAGTGAACAAGGACAGGGGGCGGGTGAGCAGTTCTTC.

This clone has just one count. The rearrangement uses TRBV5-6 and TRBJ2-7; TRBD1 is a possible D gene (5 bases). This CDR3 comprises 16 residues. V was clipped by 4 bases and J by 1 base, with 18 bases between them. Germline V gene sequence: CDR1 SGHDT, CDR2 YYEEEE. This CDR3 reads CASSRPGSQGSYEQYF. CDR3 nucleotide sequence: TGTGCCAGCAGCCGACCCGGGTCCCAGGGTTCCTACGAGCAGTACTTC.